A single sample gave rise to the 16 T cell receptor beta chains below, sequenced in a study of type 1 regulatory T cells (dated by TCRdb to about 2021). These receptors' antigens are unknown. Reads for this sample came from an Illumina MiSeq. TCRdb's own reprocessing of the public reads used fastp at Q25 and MiXCR and kept productive beta chains. Rows merge per CDR3 protein into single entries with the most common DNA and genes. This sample gives approximately 42,000 distinct CDR3 sequences in total; 9% to 15% of them show up just once. The top ten hold over 7.5% of the sample. The sample taken for sequencing was cultured non-Tr1 T cells, either the whole culture or a sorted T cell fraction (not recorded which). Sample cell subset or site, as interpreted from the label and publication: non-Tr1 population from the T-allo10 product. The receptors stem from a human donor in good health.

This clonotype rates as medium-sized. The chain has TRBV5-1 and TRBJ2-1, with D possibly matching TRBD2 (5 bases). The CDR3 loop spans 15 amino acids. Germline V CDR1 and CDR2: SGHRS, YFSETQ. Deletions cut 4 bases from V and 5 bases from J, with 16 bases between. CDR3 residues: CASSPRGPGDNEQFF. The DNA for the CDR3 is TGCGCCAGCAGCCCAAGAGGCCCCGGGGACAATGAGCAGTTCTTC.

This clonotype was recorded at least ten times. The chain combines TRBV5-1 with TRBJ1-5; D perhaps matches TRBD1 (5 bases). In germline, CDR1 is SGHRS, CDR2 YFSETQ. This CDR3 is built from 14 residues. Trimming left V 4 bases short and J 5 bases short, with 13 bases between. CDR3 in amino acids: CASSHGGLDQPQHF. CDR3 DNA: TGCGCCAGCAGCCACGGGGGTCTTGATCAGCCCCAGCATTTT.

The chain couples TRBV12-3 or TRBV12-4 to TRBJ1-5, with TRBD1 identical over 11 bases. This CDR3 contains 15 residues. V lost 5 bases, J lost 4 bases, and 4 bases stayed unmatched. In DNA form, the CDR3 reads TGTGCCAGCAGTAGGACAGGGGGCCAGAATCAGCCCCAGCATTTT. Encoded protein: CASSRTGGQNQPQHF.

A word on this clonotype: A much larger clone lies one base from this, so it may be a read error. The chain links TRBV7-3 to TRBJ2-6; no firm D call. The V end lost 7 bases, the J end lost 0 bases, and 7 bases lay between the germline ends. This CDR3 has 14 amino acids. Germline CDR1 SGHTA, CDR2 FQGTGA. Here the CDR3 reads CASKSNSGANVLTF. CDR3 nucleotides: TGTGCCAGCAAAAGCAACTCTGGGGCCAACGTCCTGACTTTC.

This clonotype turned up a few times. The junction departs from germline at one end; a sequencing error may be responsible. The rearrangement links TRBV6-1 to TRBJ2-5; D unclear. The CDR3 is 14 residues long. Germline V gene data show CDR1 as MNHNS and CDR2 as SASEGT. The DNA of the CDR3 is TGTGCCAGCAGTGAAGCGCAGTACCAAGGGACCCAGTACTTC. Residues: CASSEAQYQGTQYF.

This clonotype was observed at least ten times. V gene TRBV5-1 combines with J gene TRBJ2-7, with D unresolved. The CDR3 has 14 residues. The germline CDR1 and CDR2 sequences are SGHRS and YFSETQ. Trimming removed 4 bases at V and 3 bases at J, with 14 bases between. In DNA form, the CDR3 reads TGCGCCAGCAGCCTGCGCGCGGCGTACTACGAGCAGTACTTC. Its translation: CASSLRAAYYEQYF. Combining the CDR3 with reference TRBV5-1 and TRBJ2-7 gives the whole variable domain KAGVTQTPRYLIKTRGQQVTLSCSPISGHRSVSWYQQTPGQGLQFLFEYFSETQRNKGNFPGRFSGRQFSNSRSEMNVSTLELGDSALYLCASSLRAAYYEQYFGPGTRLTVT.

This clonotype came up many times. V is TRBV4-2 and J is TRBJ1-4; possible D gene TRBD1, 5 bases. CDR1 is LGHNA and CDR2 is YNFKEQ in the germline V gene. V lost 1 base to trimming and J lost 6 bases, with 12 bases between them. The CDR3 loop spans 15 amino acids. CDR3 sequence: CASSQAHGADEKLFF. The CDR3 coding sequence is TGTGCCAGCAGCCAAGCCCACGGGGCGGATGAAAAACTGTTTTTT.

This clonotype turned up a few times. This chain connects TRBV3-1 to TRBJ1-5, with D perhaps TRBD1 (5 bases). The germline V gene has CDR1 LGHDT and CDR2 YNNKEL (reference sequence). The V and J ends lost 3 bases and 9 bases respectively, with 15 bases between them. This CDR3 has 14 amino acids. Here the CDR3 DNA reads TGTGCCAGCAGCCACCAGGGCCGCCAACGGCCCCAGCATTTT. Translated, it gives CASSHQGRQRPQHF. Drawing the rest from reference TRBV3-1 and TRBJ1-5, the complete variable domain is DTAVSQTPKYLVTQMGNDKSIKCEQNLGHDTMYWYKQDSKKFLKIMFSYNNKELIINETVPNRFSPKSPDKAHLNLHINSLELGDSAVYFCASSHQGRQRPQHFGDGTRLSIL.

This clonotype has a count of ten or more. V is TRBV20-1 and J is TRBJ2-1; D might be TRBD2 (5 bases). CDR1 and CDR2 (germline): DFQATT, SNEGSKA (reference sequence). The CDR3 runs 14 residues. V was pared by 6 bases and J by 0 bases, with 12 bases between. The CDR3 DNA reads as TGCAGTGCCTGGACTCCCAGCTCCTACAATGAGCAGTTCTTC. Translated: CSAWTPSSYNEQFF.

For this clonotype: Given a much more abundant clone one base away, this may be a read error. The rearrangement uses TRBV27 and TRBJ1-4, with TRBD1 matching over 12 bases. The CDR3 length is 15 residues. CDR1 and CDR2 from the germline V gene are MNHEY and SMNVEV (reference sequence). V dropped 10 bases and J dropped 8; count of bases not matched to a gene: 11. The CDR3 DNA sequence: TGTGCCAACAAATTCGGGACAGGGGGCAGGGAAAAACTGTTTTTT. It is translated as CANKFGTGGREKLFF.

This clonotype was counted many times. V and J are TRBV10-3 and TRBJ2-7; perhaps TRBD1 as D (5 bases). The CDR3 is 12 residues long. V shed 8 bases and J shed 6 bases, with 14 bases lying between them. The germline V gene encodes CDR1 ENHRY and CDR2 SYGVKD. DNA for the CDR3: TGTGCCATCGGAGAGCAGGGTACCGAGCAGTACTTC. As protein: CAIGEQGTEQYF.

J is TRBJ2-3 and V is TRBV7-2; 9 bases are shared with TRBD2. The germline CDR1 and CDR2 sequences are SGHTA and FQGNSA. This CDR3 is 16 amino acids long. Trimming at V came to 2 bases and at J to 3 bases, leaving 6 bases not matched to a gene. The chain's CDR3 is CASSLKAGGGTDTQYF. The CDR3 DNA is TGTGCCAGCAGCTTAAAGGCGGGAGGGGGTACAGATACGCAGTATTTT.

This clonotype was found a few times. The rearrangement links TRBV7-3 to TRBJ2-2, with unresolved D. Germline CDR1 and CDR2: SGHTA and FQGTGA. V lost 4 bases and J lost 2, with 8 bases in between. This CDR3 is 14 amino acids long. CDR3 in DNA: TGTGCCAGCAGCTCCCTCGTTAACACCGGGGAGCTGTTTTTT. Translated, it gives CASSSLVNTGELFF.

This clonotype has more than one count but fewer than ten. CDR3 residues: CASSVGQGISPLHF. CDR3 coding DNA: TGTGCCAGCAGCGTCGGACAGGGGATATCGCCCCTCCACTTT. The chain joins TRBV9 to TRBJ1-6; 9 bases align to TRBD1. V lost 2 bases and J lost 13; bases outside the gene matches: 7. The CDR3 has 14 residues. CDR1 is SGDLS, CDR2 YYNGEE, per germline.

This clonotype has only a few counts. J is TRBJ2-7 and V is TRBV12-3 or TRBV12-4; no definite D call. The CDR3 runs to 12 residues. Trimming took off 6 bases at V and 2 bases at J, with 8 bases between the two ends. The CDR3 sequence: CASSRSAYEQYF. The CDR3 nucleotides are TGTGCCAGCAGCCGTTCGGCCTACGAGCAGTACTTC.

This clonotype was seen repeatedly, ten times or more. The V call is TRBV6-1, the J call TRBJ2-7; tentative D call: TRBD2 (6 bases). This CDR3 is built from 13 residues. V lost 7 bases and J lost 0, with 10 bases in between. Germline loops: CDR1 MNHNS, CDR2 SASEGT. This chain's CDR3 is CASTRTTSYEQYF. Written as DNA, the CDR3 is TGTGCCAGCACCCGGACTACCTCCTACGAGCAGTACTTC.